This T cell receptor beta chain was identified in a study of blood T cell repertoires in COVID-19. As processed by the authors: The authors estimated nucleated cell counts from reference gene primer amplification. Data came from immunoSEQ multiplex PCR; TCRdb stores just in-frame clones and leaves some out. V, J and clone size reflect that table, while D and trimming were determined from the DNA. The repertoire holds roughly 290,000 clones, with approximately 91% as singletons. This CDR3 has 17 residues. Germline CDR1 is LGHDT and CDR2 is YNNKEL (reference sequence). The V and J ends lost 0 bases and 0 bases respectively, with 12 bases between them.

Sequenced input: peripheral blood. The J gene is TRBJ1-3, the V gene TRBV3-1 (or the pseudogene TRBV3-2); D unresolved. The TCR originated in a woman aged 60 to 75 with acute or convalescent COVID-19. The CDR3 sequence is CASSQDSIQLSGNTIYF. CDR3 sequence (DNA): TGTGCCAGCAGCCAAGATTCCATACAGCTCTCTGGAAACACCATATATTTT.